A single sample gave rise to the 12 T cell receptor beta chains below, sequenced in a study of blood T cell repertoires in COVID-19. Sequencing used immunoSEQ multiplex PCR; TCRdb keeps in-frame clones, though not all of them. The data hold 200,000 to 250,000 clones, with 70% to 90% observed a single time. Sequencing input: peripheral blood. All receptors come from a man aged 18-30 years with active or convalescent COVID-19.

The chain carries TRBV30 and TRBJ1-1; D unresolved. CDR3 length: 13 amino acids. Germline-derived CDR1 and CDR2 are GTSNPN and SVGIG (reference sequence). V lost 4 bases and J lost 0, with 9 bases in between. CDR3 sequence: CAWTDLLNTEAFF. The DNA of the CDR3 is TGTGCCTGGACGGACTTGCTGAACACTGAAGCTTTCTTT.

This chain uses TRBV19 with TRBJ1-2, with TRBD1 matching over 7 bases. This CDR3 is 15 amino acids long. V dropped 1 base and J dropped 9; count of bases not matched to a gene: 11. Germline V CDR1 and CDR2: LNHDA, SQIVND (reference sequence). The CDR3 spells CASSIGGKGAASYTF. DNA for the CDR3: TGTGCCAGTAGTATAGGCGGGAAGGGGGCCGCCAGCTACACCTTC.

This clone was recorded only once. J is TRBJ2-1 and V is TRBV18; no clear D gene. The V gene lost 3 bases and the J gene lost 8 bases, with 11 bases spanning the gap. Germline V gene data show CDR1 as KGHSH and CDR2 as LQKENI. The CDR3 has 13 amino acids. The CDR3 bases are TGTGCCAGCTCACCCCTTGACAAGGATGAGCAGTTCTTC. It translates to CASSPLDKDEQFF.

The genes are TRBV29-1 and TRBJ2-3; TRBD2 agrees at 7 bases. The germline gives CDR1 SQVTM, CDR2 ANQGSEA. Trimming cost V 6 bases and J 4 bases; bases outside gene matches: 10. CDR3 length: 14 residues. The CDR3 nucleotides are TGCAGCGTCTTCCGTGGGGGGGTTTCAGATACGCAGTATTTT. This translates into CSVFRGGVSDTQYF.

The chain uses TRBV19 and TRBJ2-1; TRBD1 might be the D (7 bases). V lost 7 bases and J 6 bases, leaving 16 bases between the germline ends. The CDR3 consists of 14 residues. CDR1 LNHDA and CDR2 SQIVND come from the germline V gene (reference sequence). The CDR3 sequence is CASKSRGVFNEQFF. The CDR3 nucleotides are TGTGCCAGTAAGAGCAGGGGGGTCTTCAATGAGCAGTTCTTC.

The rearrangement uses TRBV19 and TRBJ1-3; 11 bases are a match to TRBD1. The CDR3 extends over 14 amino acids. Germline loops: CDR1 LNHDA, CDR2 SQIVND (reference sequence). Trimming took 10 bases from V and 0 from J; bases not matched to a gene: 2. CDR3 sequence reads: CATGTGGSGNTIYF. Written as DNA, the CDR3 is TGTGCCACAGGGACAGGGGGCTCTGGAAACACCATATATTTT.

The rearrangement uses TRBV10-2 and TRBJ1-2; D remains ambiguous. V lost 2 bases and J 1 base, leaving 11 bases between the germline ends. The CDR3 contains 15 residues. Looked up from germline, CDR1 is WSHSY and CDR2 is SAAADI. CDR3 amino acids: CASSEPKLSNYGYTF. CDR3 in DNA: TGCGCCAGCAGTGAGCCTAAACTGAGTAACTATGGCTACACCTTC.

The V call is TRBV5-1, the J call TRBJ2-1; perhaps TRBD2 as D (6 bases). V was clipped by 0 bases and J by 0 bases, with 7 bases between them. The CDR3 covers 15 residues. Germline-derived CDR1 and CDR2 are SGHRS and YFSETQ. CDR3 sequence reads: CASSLERVSYNEQFF. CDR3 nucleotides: TGCGCCAGCAGCTTGGAGCGGGTCTCCTACAATGAGCAGTTCTTC.

The DNA for the CDR3 is TGTGCCAGCAGCTTAACACAGCTCGGAGAGACCCAGTACTTC. Amino acids: CASSLTQLGETQYF. J is TRBJ2-5 and V is TRBV7-9, with D uncertain. CDR1 SEHNR and CDR2 FQNEAQ come from the germline V gene (reference sequence). V was cut by 2 bases and J by 4 bases, with 11 bases left in between. This CDR3 spans 14 amino acids.

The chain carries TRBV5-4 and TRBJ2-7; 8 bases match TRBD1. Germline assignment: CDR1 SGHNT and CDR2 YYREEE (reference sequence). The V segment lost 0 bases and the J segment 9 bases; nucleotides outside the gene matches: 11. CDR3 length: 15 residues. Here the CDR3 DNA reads TGTGCCAGCAGCTTGGCACCGGGACAGGCCGATAGGCAGTACTTC. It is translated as CASSLAPGQADRQYF.

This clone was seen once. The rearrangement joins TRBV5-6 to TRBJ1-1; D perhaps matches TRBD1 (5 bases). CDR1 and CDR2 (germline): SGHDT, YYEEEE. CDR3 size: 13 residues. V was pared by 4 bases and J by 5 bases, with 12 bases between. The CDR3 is CASSTGGGTEAFF. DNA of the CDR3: TGTGCCAGCAGCACCGGTGGGGGGACTGAAGCTTTCTTT.

This CDR3 is CAISESFGEELLKLFF. The CDR3 bases are TGTGCCATCAGTGAGTCGTTTGGCGAGGAACTGCTAAAACTGTTTTTT. This sequence joins TRBV10-3 and TRBJ1-4; D is undetermined. Germline CDR1 is ENHRY and CDR2 is SYGVKD. The CDR3 totals 16 residues. V was shortened by 0 bases and J by 10 bases, with 18 bases between the two germline ends.